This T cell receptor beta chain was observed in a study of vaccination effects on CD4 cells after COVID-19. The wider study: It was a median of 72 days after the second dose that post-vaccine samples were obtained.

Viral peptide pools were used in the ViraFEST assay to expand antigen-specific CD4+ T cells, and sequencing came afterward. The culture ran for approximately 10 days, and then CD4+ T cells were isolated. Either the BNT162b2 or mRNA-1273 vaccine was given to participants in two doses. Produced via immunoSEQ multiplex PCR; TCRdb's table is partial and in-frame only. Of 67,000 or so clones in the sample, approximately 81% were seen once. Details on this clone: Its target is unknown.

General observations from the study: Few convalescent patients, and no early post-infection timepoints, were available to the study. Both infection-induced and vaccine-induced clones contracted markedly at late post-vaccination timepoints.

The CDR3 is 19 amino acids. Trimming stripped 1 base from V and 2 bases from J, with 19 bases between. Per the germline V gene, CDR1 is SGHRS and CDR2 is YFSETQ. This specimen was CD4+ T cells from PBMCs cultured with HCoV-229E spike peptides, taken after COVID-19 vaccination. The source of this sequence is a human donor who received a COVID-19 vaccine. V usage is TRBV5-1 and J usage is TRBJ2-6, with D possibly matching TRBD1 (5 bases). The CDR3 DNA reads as TGCGCCAGCAGCTTGTCCTCCTTAATGGGCAGGGCTGGGGCCAACGTCCTGACTTTC. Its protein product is CASSLSSLMGRAGANVLTF.